This TCR beta chain was observed in a study of control samples from healthy donors and cancer patients. V lost 1 base and J lost 7, with 4 bases in between. The CDR3 covers 11 residues. Libraries were prepared by immunoSEQ multiplex PCR; TCRdb keeps only in-frame clonotypes and omits some of them. The sample lists around 110,000 clones, over 90% occurring once. This receptor was obtained from a man between 25 and 39 years old in good health. The chain joins TRBV12-3 or TRBV12-4 to TRBJ1-1; D is unresolved. Material: blood. The DNA for the CDR3 is TGTGCCAGCAGTTTAGAGGATGAAGCTTTCTTT. Translating gives CASSLEDEAFF.